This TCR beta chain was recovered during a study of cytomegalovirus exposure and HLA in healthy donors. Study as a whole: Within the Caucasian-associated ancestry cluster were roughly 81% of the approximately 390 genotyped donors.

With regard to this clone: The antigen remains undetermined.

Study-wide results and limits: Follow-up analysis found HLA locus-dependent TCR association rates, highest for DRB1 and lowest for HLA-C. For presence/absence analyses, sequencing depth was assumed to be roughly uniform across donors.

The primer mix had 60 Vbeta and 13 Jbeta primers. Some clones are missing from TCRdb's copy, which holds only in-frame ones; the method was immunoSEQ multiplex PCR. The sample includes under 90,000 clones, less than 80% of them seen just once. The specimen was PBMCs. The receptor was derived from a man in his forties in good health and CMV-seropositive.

The CDR3 is CASSPDRNNEQFF. DNA of the CDR3: TGCGCCAGCAGCCCCGACAGGAACAATGAGCAGTTCTTC. The chain has TRBV5-1 and TRBJ2-1; perhaps TRBD1 as D (6 bases). Germline-derived CDR1 and CDR2 are SGHRS and YFSETQ. The CDR3 is made up of 13 amino acids. The V gene lost 4 bases and the J gene lost 5 bases, with 10 bases spanning the gap.